Included here is one TCR beta chain sequence, with context. The method was immunoSEQ multiplex PCR; TCRdb's version includes in-frame clones alone and lacks a portion of them. The sample contains fewer than 120,000 clones, 88% of which appear only once. This CDR3 contains 14 residues. Trimming pared 5 bases from V and 7 bases from J, leaving 15 bases between. The germline V gene encodes CDR1 SGHTA and CDR2 FQGTGA. The sample originates from a study of control samples from healthy donors and cancer patients. The chain uses TRBV7-3 and TRBJ2-1, with D maybe TRBD2 (6 bases). The sequencing sample was made of PBMCs. The TCR was taken from a woman aged 60-70 years with lung cancer. The CDR3 loop is CASSATGLSNEQFF. In DNA form, the CDR3 reads TGTGCCAGCAGCGCGACGGGACTCTCAAATGAGCAGTTCTTC.